This is a list of T cell receptor beta chains from one sample in a study of T cell responses to AZD1222 COVID-19 vaccine. Sequencing used immunoSEQ multiplex PCR; TCRdb keeps in-frame clones, though not all of them. Among more than 100,000 clones, over 75% were seen once, and the ten largest hold roughly 8%. The sequences come from peripheral blood, collected on day 0 of AZD1222 vaccination. The receptor set was obtained from an adult in good health. The CDR3 runs from the conserved cysteine through the conserved F or W. The D gene is left open where the match is weak. The size of a clone is reported for some rows only, either as once, few or many, or as a class for expanded clones.

TRBD2 | TRBJ2-3 | TRBV5-6 | NA | CASSATSDTDTQYF | TGTGCCAGCAGCGCGACTAGCGACACAGATACGCAGTATTTT
TRBD1 | TRBJ2-2 | TRBV11-3 | NA | CASSASDRANTGELFF | TGTGCCAGCAGCGCCTCGGACAGGGCGAACACCGGGGAGCTGTTTTTT
NA | TRBJ1-5 | TRBV7-6 | once | CASSLAALGVPQPQHF | TGTGCCAGCAGCTTAGCGGCTTTAGGGGTTCCACAGCCCCAGCATTTT
NA | TRBJ2-7 | TRBV27 | once | CASSSSGTSLGEQYF | TGTGCCAGCAGTTCGTCCGGGACCAGCCTTGGCGAGCAGTACTTC
NA | TRBJ2-3 | TRBV28 | NA | CASSLGSTDTQYF | TGTGCCAGCAGTTTAGGTAGCACAGATACGCAGTATTTT
TRBD1 | TRBJ2-5 | TRBV28 | NA | CASSVRQGAETQYF | TGTGCCAGCAGTGTACGACAGGGGGCAGAGACCCAGTACTTC
NA | TRBJ1-6 | TRBV7-9 | NA | CASSPAGVRESPLHF | TGTGCCAGCAGCCCTGCGGGTGTGCGGGAGTCACCCCTCCACTTT
TRBD1 | TRBJ1-2 | TRBV29-1 | NA | CSSETGEGGYTF | TGCAGCTCCGAGACAGGGGAGGGCGGCTACACCTTC
TRBD1 | TRBJ1-1 | TRBV9 | NA | CASSVEQGREAFF | TGTGCCAGCAGCGTCGAACAGGGGCGCGAAGCTTTCTTT
NA | TRBJ2-1 | TRBV9 | once | CASSVGGARKGSYNEQFF | TGTGCCAGCAGCGTAGGTGGGGCTCGGAAGGGCTCCTACAATGAGCAGTTCTTC